This TCR beta chain is from a study of blood T cell repertoires in COVID-19. The authors' processing: Estimation of nucleated cell counts was performed using reference gene primer amplification. TCRdb keeps only in-frame clones here, not all; method: immunoSEQ multiplex PCR. The DNA was the basis for D and trimming; V, J and clone size are from that table. The data hold approximately 170,000 clones, with around 82% observed a single time. V was shortened by 5 bases and J by 8 bases, with 9 bases between the two germline ends. Germline CDR1 is SEHNR and CDR2 is FQNEAQ (reference sequence). This CDR3 region has 12 residues.

The chain has TRBV7-9 and TRBJ1-4, with D maybe TRBD1 (5 bases). The sequence was obtained from a woman in her 70s who had recovered from COVID-19. Material: peripheral blood. This CDR3 reads CASSPGREKLFF. DNA for the CDR3: TGTGCCAGCAGCCCAGGGAGGGAAAAACTGTTTTTT.